A single sample gave rise to the 18 T cell receptor delta chains below, sequenced in a study of gamma-delta chains in newborns, infants, children. TCRdb applied CATT to the reads for clone calling. The sample has under 7,000 delta-chain clones; roughly 10% are singletons. The sequencing input was blood. Receptors originate from a child who was a newborn, infant or young child, either healthy, febrile or measles-vaccinated (not recorded which).

A few counts support this clone. This sequence may be a read error, since a much larger clone differs from it by one base. The chain employs TRDV2 and TRDJ1; D is possibly TRDD3 (5 bases). The CDR3 is 17 amino acids. In germline, CDR1 is GEAIGNYY, CDR2 EKD. V was clipped by 3 bases and J by 0 bases, with 19 bases between them. The CDR3 region is CACDGLLRDPNTDKLIF. The CDR3 DNA follows: TGTGCCTGTGACGGCTTACTGAGGGATCCAAACACCGATAAACTCATCTTT.

This chain uses TRDV2 with TRDJ3, with 13 bases identical to TRDD3. After removal of 3 bases from V and 5 bases from J, the junction contained 9 bases not matched to a gene. Per germline, CDR1 GEAIGNYY and CDR2 EKD. This CDR3 is 19 amino acids long. CDR3 sequence (DNA): TGTGCCTGTGACTATACTACTGGGGGATACGCCCGGGACACCCGACAGATGTTTTTC. Amino acids: CACDYTTGGYARDTRQMFF.

This clone has more than one count but fewer than ten. Being one base from a much bigger clone, this may be a read error. This chain links TRDV2 with TRDJ1; 8 positions agree with TRDD3. The CDR3 extends over 18 amino acids. Germline values: CDR1 GEAIGNYY, CDR2 EKD. CDR3 protein: CARDRLSGGQGYTDKLIF. The CDR3, as DNA: TGTGCCCGTGACCGCCTTTCTGGGGGACAGGGGTACACCGATAAACTCATCTTT.

This clone was picked up a small number of times. The rearrangement links TRAV29/DV5 to TRDJ3, with 12 bases aligning to TRDD3. TCRdb does not report a J gene; here it was assigned by matching the DNA to germline references. V shed 4 bases, J shed 1 base, and the junction held 30 bases outside the gene matches. Germline lookup yields CDR1 NSMFDY and CDR2 ISSIKDK. The CDR3 contains 26 residues. The CDR3 bases are TGTGCAGCAGGAACCAAAGTTTCTTCCCCACTTTTACTGGGGGATACCAATTCCTGGGACACCCGACAGATGTTTTTC. Encoded protein: CAAGTKVSSPLLLGDTNSWDTRQMFF.

Worth noting for this clone: The junction departs from the called germline gene at one end, perhaps through a read error. This chain connects TRDV2 to TRDJ1; the match to TRDD3 covers 7 bases. The J gene is absent in TCRdb and was assigned here via DNA matching to germline. The CDR3 totals 16 residues. Germline V lookup: CDR1 GEAIGNYY, CDR2 EKD. The CDR3 coding sequence is TGTGCCTGCGACAGCCTGGGGGGAGAGTACACCGATAAACTCATCTTT. Protein sequence: CACDSLGGEYTDKLIF.

This clone is medium-sized. The chain combines TRDV2 with TRDJ3; 10 nucleotides align to TRDD3. The V segment lost 0 bases and the J segment 3 bases; nucleotides outside the gene matches: 1. The CDR3 sequence is 17 residues long. Germline V gene lookup returns CDR1 GEAIGNYY and CDR2 EKD. The CDR3 DNA sequence: TGTGCCTGTGACACCGCTGGGGGATACTGGGACACCCGACAGATGTTTTTC. Its protein product is CACDTAGGYWDTRQMFF.

The V gene is TRDV2, the J gene TRDJ1, with 13 bases fitting TRDD3. V dropped 0 bases and J dropped 8; count of bases not matched to a gene: 11. The CDR3 is 17 residues long. In germline, CDR1 is GEAIGNYY, CDR2 EKD. The CDR3, as DNA: TGTGCCTGTGACACCGTCGGACTGGGGGATACGGTTTCGAAACTCATCTTT. It codes for CACDTVGLGDTVSKLIF.

This clone turned up a few times. CDR3 sequence reads: CACDTAFGGATGHTDKLIF. As DNA, the CDR3 is TGTGCCTGTGACACCGCCTTTGGTGGGGCAACAGGGCACACCGATAAACTCATCTTT. The V gene is TRDV2, the J gene TRDJ1; a weak D match, TRDD3 (5 bases). The V gene lost 0 bases and the J gene lost 0 bases, with 22 bases spanning the gap. This CDR3 contains 19 residues. Per the germline V gene, CDR1 is GEAIGNYY and CDR2 is EKD.

The V and J genes are TRDV2 and TRDJ1, with 13 positions matching TRDD3. TCRdb lists no J gene, so it was determined here by aligning the DNA to germline. Trimming removed 0 bases from V and 2 bases from J; junction bases left unmatched: 5. CDR1 and CDR2 from the germline V gene are GEAIGNYY and EKD. This CDR3 is 17 amino acids long. The CDR3 is CACDTRLGDTRTDKLIF. In DNA form, the CDR3 reads TGTGCCTGTGACACCAGACTGGGGGATACGAGGACCGATAAACTCATCTTT.

This clone is medium-sized. This CDR3 is CACDTWGIHTDKLIF. Written as DNA, the CDR3 is TGTGCCTGTGACACTTGGGGGATACACACCGATAAACTCATCTTT. The chain is built from TRDV2 and TRDJ1, with 10 bases that match TRDD3. Trimming removed 1 base from V and 0 bases from J; junction bases left unmatched: 1. Per the germline V gene, CDR1 is GEAIGNYY and CDR2 is EKD. The CDR3 loop spans 15 amino acids.

The gene calls are TRDV2 and TRDJ1; TRDD3 agrees at 13 bases. V lost 4 bases to trimming and J lost 0 bases; unmatched junction nucleotides: 4. The germline V gene encodes CDR1 GEAIGNYY and CDR2 EKD. The CDR3 spans 16 residues. The CDR3 sequence is CACDKLGDTYTDKLIF. For the CDR3, the DNA is TGTGCCTGTGATAAACTGGGGGATACGTACACCGATAAACTCATCTTT.

This clone is termed medium-sized. V usage is TRDV1 and J usage is TRDJ1; a weak D match, TRDD3 (5 bases). The CDR3 covers 14 residues. Germline CDR1 TSWWSYY, CDR2 QGS. Deletions cut 4 bases from V and 3 bases from J, with 12 bases between. CDR3 in DNA: TGTGCTCTTGGGGCTGGGCGGGTCCCCGATAAACTCATCTTT. Amino acids: CALGAGRVPDKLIF.

This clone was seen more than once but under ten times. A far larger clone is off by one base, so a read error is likely. The same CDR3 can be traced to other DNA sequences in this sample. The chain joins TRDV2 to TRDJ1; 8 bases match TRDD3. Looked up from germline, CDR1 is GEAIGNYY and CDR2 is EKD. The length of the CDR3 is 14 residues. Trimming at V came to 3 bases and at J to 0 bases, leaving 2 bases not matched to a gene. CDR3 in DNA: TGTGCCTGTGACCTACTGGGGGACACCGATAAACTCATCTTT. This codes for CACDLLGDTDKLIF.

As for this clone: A read error is the likely source, as a far larger clone sits one nucleotide away. The sample has other DNA sequences that encode this CDR3 too. The rearrangement joins TRDV2 to TRDJ1; 10 nucleotides align to TRDD3. CDR3 length: 14 amino acids. Germline V gives CDR1 GEAIGNYY, CDR2 EKD. Trimming removed 3 bases from V and 2 bases from J; junction bases left unmatched: 2. The CDR3: CACDLLGDTDKLIF. The CDR3 DNA follows: TGTGCCTGTGACTTACTGGGGGATACCGATAAACTCATCTTT.

V is TRDV2 and J is TRDJ2, with 7 bases matching TRDD3. Germline V gene lookup returns CDR1 GEAIGNYY and CDR2 EKD. The CDR3 loop spans 18 amino acids. The J segment lost 3 bases and the V segment lost 4 bases, leaving 16 bases of the junction unmatched. The CDR3 DNA follows: TGTGCCTGTGATCTCCTGGCGGCTGGGGGTCGTCTGACAGCACAACTCTTCTTT. Residues: CACDLLAAGGRLTAQLFF.

This clone was found a few times. The sample holds other DNA sequences that translate to the same CDR3. The chain employs TRDV2 and TRDJ3; 8 nucleotides agree with TRDD3. V trimming: 1 base; J trimming: 0 bases; junction bases outside the gene matches: 4. This CDR3 is 18 amino acids long. Per the germline V gene, CDR1 is GEAIGNYY and CDR2 is EKD. CDR3 DNA: TGTGCCTGTGACACTGGGGGATCAAGCTCCTGGGACACCCGACAGATGTTTTTC. Protein sequence: CACDTGGSSSWDTRQMFF.

V gene TRDV2 combines with J gene TRDJ1; the match to TRDD3 covers 12 bases. CDR1 and CDR2 (germline): GEAIGNYY, EKD. The V gene end was trimmed by 3 bases and the J gene end by 1 base; junction bases not matched to a gene: 8. This CDR3 is built from 17 residues. The DNA of the CDR3 is TGTGCCTGTGACGGTCTGGGGGATACGATGTCCACCGATAAACTCATCTTT. It encodes CACDGLGDTMSTDKLIF.

By frequency in the sample, this clone is medium-sized (0.01 to 0.1%). The chain uses TRDV2 and TRDJ1; no clear D. Trimming stripped 4 bases from V and 2 bases from J, with 31 bases between. The CDR3 extends over 20 amino acids. Germline CDR1 GEAIGNYY, CDR2 EKD. This CDR3 is CACEGLLSTRLTDGTDKLIF. CDR3 DNA sequence: TGTGCCTGTGAGGGACTGCTATCCACCCGCCTTACTGACGGTACCGATAAACTCATCTTT.